This record covers a single T cell receptor beta chain. This receptor's antigen is unknown. One base away there is no much larger clone; base qualities are not given. The entry originates in a study of T cell changes during pregnancy in multiple sclerosis (dated by TCRdb to the late 2010s). About the full investigation: Changes in the T cell repertoire over the course of pregnancy were examined in this study in women with multiple sclerosis.

Libraries were constructed by the immunoSEQ multiplex PCR assay. TCRdb provides this immuneACCESS table in a form limited to in-frame rearrangements. Some clones are lacking; in checked studies, under half of them reflect an unresolved V gene, and why the rest are absent is not known. Recorded for this sample are about 40,000 clones; almost 95% of them occurred a single time. Less than 0.8% of the sample goes to the ten largest clones. The sequence derives from a female donor with multiple sclerosis, enrolled in a pregnancy study. The sequencing used CD4+ T cells from peripheral blood mononuclear cells, collected before pregnancy.

In nucleotide form, the sequence is TGTGCCAGCAGTTCACAGGGTTGGCGAGGCTACACCTTC. The encoded protein is CASSSQGWRGYTF. The chain is encoded by TRBV28 joined to TRBJ1-2, and TRBD1 may be the D gene, going by 6 matching bases. Trimming removed 4 bases from V and 8 bases from J, leaving 14 bases between the germline ends. As encoded in the germline V gene, CDR1 is MDHEN while CDR2 is SYDVKM. The CDR3, cysteine through phenylalanine, is 13 amino acids long. The retained sequence is limited to the CDR3, 39 bases, with the frame set at the first base.